Each of the 23 T cell receptor beta chains below was sequenced from the same sample in a study of blood T cells in healthy people across ages. A second PCR of roughly 7 to 11 cycles used a sample-barcoded 5' primer and a J-beta primer mix. TCRdb analysed the 5' RACE reads with MiXCR anew, one entry per CDR3 protein. This table holds around 620,000 distinct CDR3 sequences, approximately 30% found once. Source material: blood. The receptor set was obtained from a woman between 65 and 79 years old in good health.

This clonotype appeared a few times. This rearrangement joins TRBV24-1 to TRBJ2-5, with 10 nucleotides matching TRBD2. The assigned J gene may be wrong: the sequence end matches TRBJ2-1 better. The germline gives CDR1 KGHDR, CDR2 SFDVKD. The CDR3 extends over 17 amino acids. This CDR3 is CATSDLPSGGPYNEQFF. DNA for the CDR3: TGTGCCACCAGTGATTTGCCTAGCGGGGGTCCATACAATGAGCAGTTCTTC.

The CDR3 sequence: CASSYRWGGSTDTQYF. The CDR3 coding sequence is TGCGCCAGCAGCTACCGATGGGGGGGAAGCACAGATACGCAGTATTTT. The gene calls are TRBV5-1 and TRBJ2-3; 7 bases are shared with TRBD2. Trimming at V came to 3 bases and at J to 0 bases, leaving 7 bases not matched to a gene. Germline V CDR1 and CDR2: SGHRS, YFSETQ. The CDR3 is made up of 16 amino acids.

In its sample, this clonotype was seen a few times. V and J are TRBV9 and TRBJ2-5; D may be TRBD1 (5 bases). CDR3 length: 15 amino acids. The V end was cut by 0 bases, the J end by 4 bases, with 13 bases between. CDR1 and CDR2 (germline): SGDLS, YYNGEE. Here the CDR3 reads CASSVEPRETETQYF. CDR3 bases: TGTGCCAGCAGCGTAGAGCCCAGGGAAACAGAGACCCAGTACTTC. The entire variable domain, with the rest obtained from reference TRBV9 and TRBJ2-5, is as follows: DSGVTQTPKHLITATGQRVTLRCSPRSGDLSVYWYQQSLDQGLQFLIQYYNGEERAKGNILERFSAQQFPDLHSELNLSSLELGDSALYFCASSVEPRETETQYFGPGTRLLVL.

The chain has TRBV7-2 and TRBJ1-4; the D gene is possibly TRBD1 (6 bases). Trimming stripped 3 bases from V and 5 bases from J, with 16 bases between. The CDR3 loop spans 16 amino acids. Germline loops: CDR1 SGHTA, CDR2 FQGNSA. CDR3 residues: CASSFRGGQTNEKLFF. The CDR3 DNA reads as TGTGCCAGCAGCTTTAGAGGGGGGCAGACAAATGAAAAACTGTTTTTT.

CDR3 sequence (DNA): TGCGCCAGCAGCCAAGATCGGGGGTTTGGCACTGAAGCTTTCTTT. Its protein is CASSQDRGFGTEAFF. This chain links TRBV4-1 with TRBJ1-1, with D possibly being TRBD1 (5 bases). V was clipped by 0 bases and J by 4 bases, with 12 bases between them. The length of the CDR3 is 15 residues. The V gene's germline CDR1 is MGHRA and CDR2 YSYEKL.

This clonotype was picked up a small number of times. The chain joins TRBV9 to TRBJ2-3; no clear D. Trimming took 0 bases from V and 2 from J, leaving 4 bases between them. CDR1 and CDR2 (germline): SGDLS, YYNGEE. The CDR3 consists of 13 residues. CDR3 region: CASSVVLTDTQYF. The CDR3 DNA follows: TGTGCCAGCAGCGTAGTACTCACAGATACGCAGTATTTT.

This chain connects TRBV4-3 to TRBJ1-1, with unresolved D. The germline V gene has CDR1 LGHNA and CDR2 YSLEER. This CDR3 is 14 amino acids long. V was pared by 0 bases and J by 2 bases, with 7 bases between. CDR3 DNA sequence: TGCGCCAGCAGCCAAGAGAGGGATAACACTGAAGCTTTCTTT. Translating it yields CASSQERDNTEAFF.

V and J are TRBV6-6 and TRBJ1-2; 9 bases map to TRBD1. The CDR3 length is 15 residues. The junction had 9 bases not matched to a gene; V was cut back by 6 bases and J by 4 bases. The V gene's germline CDR1 is MNHNY and CDR2 SVGAGI (reference sequence). CDR3 in amino acids: CASRLADRGLYGYTF. CDR3 bases: TGTGCCAGCAGGCTAGCGGACAGGGGTCTCTATGGCTACACCTTC.

The V gene is TRBV6-6, the J gene TRBJ2-7; TRBD1 matches 8 bases. Looked up from germline, CDR1 is MNHNY and CDR2 is SVGAGI (reference sequence). This CDR3 spans 14 amino acids. V trimming: 7 bases; J trimming: 4 bases; junction bases outside the gene matches: 9. CDR3 bases: TGTGCCAGCACTGGACAGGGACAAGGGTACGAGCAGTACTTC. This encodes CASTGQGQGYEQYF.

This clonotype was counted once. The rearrangement links TRBV5-1 to TRBJ1-1; TRBD1 is a possible D gene (5 bases). Germline V gene sequence: CDR1 SGHRS, CDR2 YFSETQ. The V gene lost 4 bases and the J gene lost 5 bases, with 15 bases spanning the gap. CDR3 length: 14 amino acids. The CDR3 DNA reads TGCGCCAGCAGCACTGGGGGGGGGAAGACTGAAGCTTTCTTT. It codes for CASSTGGGKTEAFF.

The chain has TRBV20-1 and TRBJ2-5; TRBD2 might be the D (6 bases). This CDR3 spans 13 amino acids. CDR1 is DFQATT, CDR2 SNEGSKA, per germline (reference sequence). Trimming removed 4 bases from V and 5 bases from J, with 14 bases in between. CDR3 nucleotides: TGCAGTGCTACGGGACTTGGGGCGGAGACCCAGTACTTC. Its translation is CSATGLGAETQYF.

The J gene is TRBJ2-6, the V gene TRBV7-2; 7 nucleotides align to TRBD1. Per germline, CDR1 SGHTA and CDR2 FQGNSA. This CDR3 is built from 17 residues. J gave up 2 bases and V 3 bases, and 7 bases lay outside the gene matches. The CDR3 spells CASSLFIGGTGANVLTF. The CDR3 coding sequence is TGTGCCAGCAGCTTGTTTATAGGGGGCACTGGGGCCAACGTCCTGACTTTC.

The chain employs TRBV5-1 and TRBJ2-2, with D possibly being TRBD1 (6 bases). This CDR3 comprises 11 residues. With 4 bases removed from V and 12 bases from J, the gap between germline ends came to 10 bases. Germline-derived CDR1 and CDR2 are SGHRS and YFSETQ. The DNA of the CDR3 is TGCGCCAGCAGCGAGCAGGGGAAGCTGTTTTTT. Translating gives CASSEQGKLFF.

V and J are TRBV6-2 or TRBV6-3 and TRBJ2-2, with 7 bases aligning to TRBD2. Germline CDR1 and CDR2: MNHEY and SVGEGT. Trimming removed 7 bases from V and 0 bases from J; junction bases left unmatched: 8. The CDR3 is made up of 16 amino acids. CDR3 amino acids: CASKGSGGTNTGELFF. The CDR3 bases are TGTGCCAGCAAAGGCTCGGGGGGAACGAACACCGGGGAGCTGTTTTTT.

The J gene is TRBJ2-1, the V gene TRBV5-1, with D possibly matching TRBD1 (5 bases). With 0 bases removed from V and 4 bases from J, the gap between germline ends came to 8 bases. The CDR3 covers 14 residues. Looked up from germline, CDR1 is SGHRS and CDR2 is YFSETQ. The CDR3 bases are TGCGCCAGCAGCTTGGTTACAGGATACAATGAGCAGTTCTTC. This gives the protein CASSLVTGYNEQFF.

The gene calls are TRBV7-9 and TRBJ1-5, with 9 bases identical to TRBD1. The CDR3 spans 15 residues. Germline-derived CDR1 and CDR2 are SEHNR and FQNEAQ (reference sequence). J lost 2 bases, V lost 4 bases, and 3 bases had no gene match. CDR3 protein: CASSSRTGGNQPQHF. The CDR3 bases are TGTGCCAGCAGCTCCCGGACAGGGGGCAATCAGCCCCAGCATTTT. The complete variable domain, with remaining parts taken from reference TRBV7-9 and TRBJ1-5, reads DTGVSQNPRHKITKRGQNVTFRCDPISEHNRLYWYRQTLGQGPEFLTYFQNEAQLEKSRLLSDRFSAERPKGSFSTLEIQRTEQGDSAMYLCASSSRTGGNQPQHFGDGTRLSIL.

The rearrangement joins TRBV11-1 to TRBJ1-1; 7 nucleotides match TRBD1. Germline V gene data show CDR1 as SGHAT and CDR2 as FQDESV (reference sequence). Unmatched junction bases numbered 11, after V lost 6 bases and J lost 7 bases. This CDR3 is built from 14 residues. The CDR3 nucleotides are TGTGCCAGCAGTCCGGGACAGTGGATTCATGAAGCTTTCTTT. It yields the protein CASSPGQWIHEAFF. The full variable domain, completed using reference TRBV11-1 and TRBJ1-1, is EAEVAQSPRYKITEKSQAVAFWCDPISGHATLYWYRQILGQGPELLVQFQDESVVDDSQLPKDRFSAERLKGVDSTLKIQPAELGDSAMYLCASSPGQWIHEAFFGQGTRLTVV.

The chain combines TRBV9 with TRBJ2-3; no reliable D call. Germline values: CDR1 SGDLS, CDR2 YYNGEE. Trimming shortened V by 2 bases and J by 9 bases, and 16 bases separated the two germline ends. The CDR3 extends over 14 amino acids. The CDR3 DNA reads as TGTGCCAGCAGCGTCAGAACGGCTCCCTCCACGCAGTATTTT. Amino acid sequence: CASSVRTAPSTQYF.

This clonotype turned up a few times. The chain has TRBV6-2 or TRBV6-3 and TRBJ1-1; D might be TRBD1 (6 bases). The germline CDR1 and CDR2 sequences are MNHEY and SVGEGT. Trimming took 3 bases from V and 11 from J, leaving 13 bases between them. The CDR3 loop spans 12 amino acids. This CDR3 is CASSYVRGQAFF. The CDR3 DNA reads as TGTGCCAGCAGTTATGTGCGGGGGCAGGCTTTCTTT.

The rearrangement uses TRBV5-1 and TRBJ1-4; no definite D call. Trimming took 8 bases from V and 4 from J, leaving 18 bases between them. The CDR3 has 15 residues. Germline CDR1 is SGHRS and CDR2 is YFSETQ. Here the CDR3 DNA reads TGCGCCAGGAGAACGGTTAGGGCGATTAATGAAAAACTGTTTTTT. As protein: CARRTVRAINEKLFF.

The chain couples TRBV5-5 to TRBJ1-1, with D possibly TRBD1 on 5 matching bases. The CDR3 has 16 residues. V was pared by 4 bases and J by 0 bases, with 16 bases between. Looked up from germline, CDR1 is SGHKS and CDR2 is YYEKEE (reference sequence). The CDR3: CASSPMGGTVNTEAFF. CDR3 DNA: TGTGCCAGCAGCCCCATGGGGGGGACCGTGAACACTGAAGCTTTCTTT.

The chain is built from TRBV9 and TRBJ2-7; 8 bases agree with TRBD2. CDR3 length: 14 residues. Trimming at V came to 2 bases and at J to 0 bases, leaving 1 base not matched to a gene. Looked up from germline, CDR1 is SGDLS and CDR2 is YYNGEE. The CDR3 nucleotides read TGTGCCAGCAGCGTTAGCGGGAACTCCTACGAGCAGTACTTC. Translating it yields CASSVSGNSYEQYF.

Notes on this clonotype: Compared with germline, one end of the junction differs, possibly owing to a read error. This chain uses TRBV27 with TRBJ1-1; TRBD1 might be the D (5 bases). The length of the CDR3 is 15 residues. The germline CDR1 and CDR2 sequences are MNHEY and SMNVEV (reference sequence). The CDR3 region is CACSLLGDPLTEAFF. The CDR3 DNA sequence: TGTGCCTGCAGTCTTCTGGGGGATCCGCTCACTGAAGCTTTCTTT.